The 11 T cell receptor beta chains in this list originate from one sample, sequenced in a study of blood T cell repertoires in COVID-19. Profiling relied on immunoSEQ multiplex PCR, and the TCRdb table lists in-frame clones only, not all of them. The table records some 290,000 clones, roughly 86% of them present only once. The source material was peripheral blood. Receptors originate from a young man with active or convalescent COVID-19.

The chain's CDR3 is CASATGTRQFRSLHF. CDR3 sequence (DNA): TGTGCCAGCGCGACCGGGACTCGTCAATTTAGGTCCCTCCACTTT. This sequence joins TRBV28 and TRBJ1-6, with a tentative D call TRBD1 (5 bases). Germline values: CDR1 MDHEN, CDR2 SYDVKM. V was clipped by 8 bases and J by 14 bases, with 25 bases between them. This CDR3 contains 15 residues.

V gene TRBV9 combines with J gene TRBJ2-3; 9 nucleotides agree with TRBD2. This CDR3 region has 19 residues. The germline gives CDR1 SGDLS, CDR2 YYNGEE. Trimming at V came to 0 bases and at J to 3 bases, leaving 14 bases not matched to a gene. CDR3 DNA sequence: TGTGCCAGCAGCGTAGGAAGTAGCGGGAGCATATTAGGGACAGATACGCAGTATTTT. Its protein is CASSVGSSGSILGTDTQYF.

The chain links TRBV7-2 to TRBJ1-3; no clear D gene. Per germline, CDR1 SGHTA and CDR2 FQGNSA. The germline V and J ends were trimmed by 4 bases and 1 base, with 5 bases remaining between them. CDR3 length: 13 residues. CDR3 sequence reads: CASSSGSGNTIYF. The CDR3 DNA follows: TGTGCCAGCAGCTCAGGTTCTGGAAACACCATATATTTT. Looking up the rest from reference TRBV7-2 and TRBJ1-3 gives the full variable domain: GAGVSQSPSNKVTEKGKDVELRCDPISGHTALYWYRQSLGQGLEFLIYFQGNSAPDKSGLPSDRFSAERTGGSVSTLTIQRTQQEDSAVYLCASSSGSGNTIYFGEGSWLTVV.

The chain recombines TRBV7-2 with TRBJ1-4; 8 nucleotides agree with TRBD1. After removal of 5 bases from V and 8 bases from J, the junction contained 10 bases not matched to a gene. The CDR3 is made up of 15 amino acids. The germline V gene encodes CDR1 SGHTA and CDR2 FQGNSA. The CDR3 region is CASSTRTGKGEKLFF. CDR3 DNA: TGTGCCAGCAGCACGAGGACAGGGAAGGGCGAAAAACTGTTTTTT.

J is TRBJ2-1 and V is TRBV5-1, with D hard to call. This CDR3 spans 16 amino acids. V lost 0 bases and J lost 4, with 14 bases in between. CDR1 is SGHRS, CDR2 YFSETQ, per germline. The CDR3 is CASSLAAADFYNEQFF. The CDR3 DNA is TGCGCCAGCAGCTTGGCCGCGGCGGATTTTTACAATGAGCAGTTCTTC.

The CDR3 nucleotides read TGTGCCAGCAGCTTGGTGACAGGGGGCGACTACGAGCAGTACTTC. This gives the protein CASSLVTGGDYEQYF. The chain is built from TRBV5-4 and TRBJ2-7, with TRBD1 matching 10 bases. Germline loops: CDR1 SGHNT, CDR2 YYREEE (reference sequence). The length of the CDR3 is 15 residues. Trimming at V came to 0 bases and at J to 3 bases, leaving 3 bases not matched to a gene.

The genes are TRBV5-4 and TRBJ2-7; 9 positions agree with TRBD1. Germline-derived CDR1 and CDR2 are SGHNT and YYREEE (reference sequence). The V and J ends lost 4 bases and 0 bases, in that order; junction bases with no gene match: 5. The length of the CDR3 is 15 residues. This CDR3 is CASSIGQGLSYEQYF. The DNA of the CDR3 is TGTGCCAGCAGCATAGGACAGGGGCTCTCCTACGAGCAGTACTTC.

The chain combines TRBV7-6 with TRBJ1-1; 7 nucleotides align to TRBD1. The trim removed 5 bases at V and 7 bases at J, leaving 4 bases unmatched. In germline, CDR1 is SGHVS, CDR2 FNYEAQ. This CDR3 region has 12 residues. CDR3 DNA: TGTGCCAGCAGCGCGACAGGGAATGAAGCTTTCTTT. This encodes CASSATGNEAFF.

The genes are TRBV7-3 and TRBJ2-4; tentative D call: TRBD2 (5 bases). CDR1 is SGHTA, CDR2 FQGTGA, per germline. The CDR3 has 13 residues. Trimming removed 5 bases at V and 11 bases at J, with 16 bases between. The CDR3: CASSPGEGRVQYF. The CDR3, as DNA: TGTGCCAGCAGCCCCGGAGAGGGCCGCGTTCAGTACTTC.

The chain is built from TRBV7-9 and TRBJ2-5; 9 nucleotides line up with TRBD2. J lost 2 bases, V lost 5 bases, and 3 bases had no gene match. CDR3 length equals 14 residues. The germline V gene has CDR1 SEHNR and CDR2 FQNEAQ (reference sequence). CDR3: CASSPSGGQETQYF. The CDR3 nucleotides read TGTGCCAGCAGCCCGAGCGGGGGGCAAGAGACCCAGTACTTC. The entire variable domain, with the rest obtained from reference TRBV7-9 and TRBJ2-5, is as follows: DTGVSQNPRHKITKRGQNVTFRCDPISEHNRLYWYRQTLGQGPEFLTYFQNEAQLEKSRLLSDRFSAERPKGSFSTLEIQRTEQGDSAMYLCASSPSGGQETQYFGPGTRLLVL.

This clone was seen just once. The rearrangement joins TRBV28 to TRBJ1-6; TRBD1 matches 8 bases. J gave up 9 bases and V 10 bases, and 11 bases lay outside the gene matches. CDR3 size: 14 residues. The germline CDR1 and CDR2 sequences are MDHEN and SYDVKM. DNA of the CDR3: TGTGCCACCTCAGAGAGGACAGGGCTTTCACCCCTCCACTTT. Protein sequence: CATSERTGLSPLHF.